This T cell receptor (beta chain) was profiled in a study of OX40 agonist ivuxolimab in advanced cancers. Turning to the study itself: Three partial responders included one hepatocellular carcinoma patient and two cutaneous melanoma patients.

In germline, CDR1 is MDHEN, CDR2 SYDVKM. The CDR3 runs to 15 residues. The V segment lost 3 bases and the J segment 3 bases; nucleotides outside the gene matches: 5. Some clones are missing from TCRdb's copy, which holds only in-frame ones; the method was immunoSEQ multiplex PCR. The table includes about 31,000 clones, 75% to 90% detected once. The clonotype was recovered from an adult with an advanced solid tumor such as melanoma, head and neck, liver or kidney cancer. The chain couples TRBV28 to TRBJ2-7; 10 nucleotides line up with TRBD1. The sequenced sample was CD4+ or CD8+ T cells sorted from blood, obtained in a trial of the OX40 agonist ivuxolimab. The CDR3 reads CASSFGTGEDYEQYF. For the CDR3, the DNA is TGTGCCAGCAGTTTTGGGACAGGGGAAGACTACGAGCAGTACTTC.